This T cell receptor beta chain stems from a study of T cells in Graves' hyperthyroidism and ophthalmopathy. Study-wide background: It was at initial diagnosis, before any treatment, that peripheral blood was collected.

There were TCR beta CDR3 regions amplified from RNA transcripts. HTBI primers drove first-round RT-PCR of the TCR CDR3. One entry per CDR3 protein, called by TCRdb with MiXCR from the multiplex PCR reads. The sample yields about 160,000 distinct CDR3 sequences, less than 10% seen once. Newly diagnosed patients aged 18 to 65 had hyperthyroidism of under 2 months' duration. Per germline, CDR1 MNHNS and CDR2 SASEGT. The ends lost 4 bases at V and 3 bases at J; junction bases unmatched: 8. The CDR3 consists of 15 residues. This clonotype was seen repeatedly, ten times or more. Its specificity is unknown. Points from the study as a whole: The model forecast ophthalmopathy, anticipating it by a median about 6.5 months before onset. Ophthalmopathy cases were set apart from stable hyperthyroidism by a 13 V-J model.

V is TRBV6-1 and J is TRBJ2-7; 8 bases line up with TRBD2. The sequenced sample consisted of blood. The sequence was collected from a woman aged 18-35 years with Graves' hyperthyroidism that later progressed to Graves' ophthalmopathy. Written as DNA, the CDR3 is TGTGCCAGCAGTGTAAGCGGGAGCGCATTCTACGAGCAGTACTTC. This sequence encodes CASSVSGSAFYEQYF.